Presented here are 10 T cell receptor beta chains from one specimen sequenced in a study of cytomegalovirus exposure and HLA in healthy donors. The primer mix had 60 Vbeta and 13 Jbeta primers. Libraries were prepared by immunoSEQ multiplex PCR; TCRdb keeps only in-frame clonotypes and omits some of them. The sample contains 100,000 to 120,000 clones, around 75% of which appear only once. What was sequenced was PBMCs. The source is a man aged 25 to 40 in good health and CMV-seronegative.

This chain joins TRBV18 and TRBJ1-2; 11 bases agree with TRBD1. From germline, CDR1 is KGHSH and CDR2 LQKENI. This CDR3 region has 15 residues. The V and J ends lost 5 bases and 8 bases, in that order; junction bases with no gene match: 10. The CDR3 DNA is TGTGCCAGCTCAACCCAGGGGACAGGGGGTGACGGCTACACCTTC. This encodes CASSTQGTGGDGYTF.

V gene TRBV5-4 combines with J gene TRBJ1-3; D unclear. Germline V CDR1 and CDR2: SGHNT, YYREEE (reference sequence). The V gene lost 5 bases and the J gene lost 5 bases, with 17 bases spanning the gap. This CDR3 spans 15 amino acids. The CDR3 DNA is TGTGCCAGCAGTACTACCCTGGGAGGGAGAAACACCATATATTTT. Encoded protein: CASSTTLGGRNTIYF. Together with reference TRBV5-4 and TRBJ1-3, the CDR3 gives the full variable domain: ETGVTQSPTHLIKTRGQQVTLRCSSQSGHNTVSWYQQALGQGPQFIFQYYREEENGRGNFPPRFSGLQFPNYSSELNVNALELDDSALYLCASSTTLGGRNTIYFGEGSWLTVV.

A note on this clone: Other nucleotide sequences from this sample produce the same CDR3. The V gene is TRBV7-2, the J gene TRBJ2-5; D is possibly TRBD1 (6 bases). The V and J ends lost 3 bases and 2 bases respectively, with 7 bases between them. Germline assignment: CDR1 SGHTA and CDR2 FQGNSA. CDR3 length: 13 residues. The CDR3 DNA reads as TGTGCCAGCAGCTTCGGACAGCAAGAGACCCAGTACTTC. Translated: CASSFGQQETQYF. Combining the CDR3 with reference TRBV7-2 and TRBJ2-5 gives the whole variable domain GAGVSQSPSNKVTEKGKDVELRCDPISGHTALYWYRQSLGQGLEFLIYFQGNSAPDKSGLPSDRFSAERTGGSVSTLTIQRTQQEDSAVYLCASSFGQQETQYFGPGTRLLVL.

The V gene is TRBV9, the J gene TRBJ2-1, with D unclear. V lost 1 base, J lost 7 bases, and 6 bases lay in between. CDR1 is SGDLS, CDR2 YYNGEE, per germline. CDR3 length: 12 amino acids. The DNA for the CDR3 is TGTGCCAGCAGCGTATCACTGAATGAGCAGTTCTTC. Its translation: CASSVSLNEQFF.

The chain employs TRBV19 and TRBJ2-7; D is unclear. Germline V CDR1 and CDR2: LNHDA, SQIVND (reference sequence). This CDR3 has 15 residues. V lost 1 base, J lost 2 bases, and 12 bases lay in between. CDR3 bases: TGTGCCAGTAGTATAGGTCAGTCCATACCCTACGAGCAGTACTTC. It codes for CASSIGQSIPYEQYF.

The J gene is TRBJ2-1, the V gene TRBV2; 12 bases map to TRBD2. Per germline, CDR1 SNHLY and CDR2 FYNNEI. This CDR3 spans 18 amino acids. The V segment lost 4 bases and the J segment 7 bases; nucleotides outside the gene matches: 14. The CDR3: CASSVASGRASLWNEQFF. DNA of the CDR3: TGTGCCAGCAGTGTGGCTAGCGGGAGGGCCTCCTTGTGGAATGAGCAGTTCTTC. Filled out from reference TRBV2 and TRBJ2-1, the complete variable domain reads EPEVTQTPSHQVTQMGQEVILRCVPISNHLYFYWYRQILGQKVEFLVSFYNNEISEKSEIFDDQFSVERPDGSNFTLKIRSTKLEDSAMYFCASSVASGRASLWNEQFFGPGTRLTVL.

This chain links TRBV28 with TRBJ1-5, with D perhaps matching TRBD1 (5 bases). CDR1 and CDR2 from the germline V gene are MDHEN and SYDVKM. There are 13 residues in the CDR3. Trimming removed 6 bases from V and 2 bases from J, with 8 bases in between. DNA for the CDR3: TGTGCCAGCAGGACAGTGGGCAATCAGCCCCAGCATTTT. Translation gives CASRTVGNQPQHF.

This rearrangement joins TRBV5-1 to TRBJ1-1; D gene ambiguous. Trimming left V 1 base short and J 4 bases short, with 20 bases between. Looked up from germline, CDR1 is SGHRS and CDR2 is YFSETQ. The CDR3 sequence is 17 residues long. The CDR3 region is CASSLLVGMEGTTEAFF. Here the CDR3 DNA reads TGCGCCAGCAGCTTGCTAGTTGGTATGGAGGGCACCACTGAAGCTTTCTTT.

In this sample, this clone turned up a few times. The V call is TRBV13, the J call TRBJ2-5; 9 positions match TRBD1. The junction had 5 bases not matched to a gene; V was cut back by 5 bases and J by 1 base. CDR1 is PRHDT and CDR2 is FYEKMQ in the germline V gene (reference sequence). This CDR3 is built from 15 residues. CDR3 DNA: TGTGCCAGCAGCCCCGGGACAGGGCCCCAAGAGACCCAGTACTTC. It specifies CASSPGTGPQETQYF. Variable domain in full (rest from reference TRBV13 and TRBJ2-5): AAGVIQSPRHLIKEKRETATLKCYPIPRHDTVYWYQQGPGQDPQFLISFYEKMQSDKGSIPDRFSAQQFSDYHSELNMSSLELGDSALYFCASSPGTGPQETQYFGPGTRLLVL.

V is TRBV27 and J is TRBJ1-2; TRBD1 matches at 8 bases. CDR3 length equals 17 residues. V was clipped by 3 bases and J by 4 bases; unmatched bases: 13. Per the germline V gene, CDR1 is MNHEY and CDR2 is SMNVEV (reference sequence). The CDR3 DNA reads TGTGCCAGCAGTTTTTACCCAATTCAGGGGGCGAGCTATGGCTACACCTTC. This encodes CASSFYPIQGASYGYTF.